The present T cell receptor beta chain was sequenced within a study of cytomegalovirus exposure and HLA in healthy donors. The CDR3 sequence is 15 residues long. Unmatched junction bases numbered 9, after V lost 4 bases and J lost 5 bases. Per germline, CDR1 SGHRS and CDR2 YFSETQ. It was with 60 Vbeta and 13 Jbeta primers that the PCR ran. The assay was immunoSEQ multiplex PCR, and TCRdb's table has in-frame clones only and misses some. This sample carries 110,000 to 150,000 clones, roughly 65% of them seen once, and the ten largest clones take roughly 4.7%. The clonotype was recovered from a man between 60 and 70 years old in good health and CMV-seronegative. Sample: PBMCs. The chain employs TRBV5-1 and TRBJ2-5; TRBD2 aligns across 9 bases. The CDR3 spells CASSAQAGGRETQYF. Here the CDR3 DNA reads TGCGCCAGCAGCGCCCAAGCGGGGGGACGGGAGACCCAGTACTTC.